What follows describes a single T cell receptor beta chain. This clone may be a read error of a much larger clone one base away. These data belong to a study of molecular identifiers for immune sequencing clone quantification. TCRdb used MiXCR to reprocess the PCR reads, holding one entry per CDR3 protein. The table has more than 450,000 distinct CDR3 sequences, about 22% seen once. CDR3 length equals 12 residues. From germline, CDR1 is SQVTM and CDR2 ANQGSEA. Source material for naive CD8 libraries was roughly 19,000 to 1,000,000 sorted cells, with 10%, 30% or 50% RNA. The receptor comes from a human donor in good health. Some libraries in this study had Jurkat cell RNA spiked in. Sequencing was performed on naive CD8+ T cells from blood, with Jurkat cell RNA spiked in. Regarding subset: FACS-sorted CD8+CD4-CCR7+CD45RA+ naive T cells. This chain links TRBV29-1 with TRBJ1-1; the D gene is possibly TRBD1 (5 bases). The CDR3 nucleotides read TGCAGCGCGGGACTGCTGAACACTGAAGCTCTCTTT. It translates to CSAGLLNTEALF.